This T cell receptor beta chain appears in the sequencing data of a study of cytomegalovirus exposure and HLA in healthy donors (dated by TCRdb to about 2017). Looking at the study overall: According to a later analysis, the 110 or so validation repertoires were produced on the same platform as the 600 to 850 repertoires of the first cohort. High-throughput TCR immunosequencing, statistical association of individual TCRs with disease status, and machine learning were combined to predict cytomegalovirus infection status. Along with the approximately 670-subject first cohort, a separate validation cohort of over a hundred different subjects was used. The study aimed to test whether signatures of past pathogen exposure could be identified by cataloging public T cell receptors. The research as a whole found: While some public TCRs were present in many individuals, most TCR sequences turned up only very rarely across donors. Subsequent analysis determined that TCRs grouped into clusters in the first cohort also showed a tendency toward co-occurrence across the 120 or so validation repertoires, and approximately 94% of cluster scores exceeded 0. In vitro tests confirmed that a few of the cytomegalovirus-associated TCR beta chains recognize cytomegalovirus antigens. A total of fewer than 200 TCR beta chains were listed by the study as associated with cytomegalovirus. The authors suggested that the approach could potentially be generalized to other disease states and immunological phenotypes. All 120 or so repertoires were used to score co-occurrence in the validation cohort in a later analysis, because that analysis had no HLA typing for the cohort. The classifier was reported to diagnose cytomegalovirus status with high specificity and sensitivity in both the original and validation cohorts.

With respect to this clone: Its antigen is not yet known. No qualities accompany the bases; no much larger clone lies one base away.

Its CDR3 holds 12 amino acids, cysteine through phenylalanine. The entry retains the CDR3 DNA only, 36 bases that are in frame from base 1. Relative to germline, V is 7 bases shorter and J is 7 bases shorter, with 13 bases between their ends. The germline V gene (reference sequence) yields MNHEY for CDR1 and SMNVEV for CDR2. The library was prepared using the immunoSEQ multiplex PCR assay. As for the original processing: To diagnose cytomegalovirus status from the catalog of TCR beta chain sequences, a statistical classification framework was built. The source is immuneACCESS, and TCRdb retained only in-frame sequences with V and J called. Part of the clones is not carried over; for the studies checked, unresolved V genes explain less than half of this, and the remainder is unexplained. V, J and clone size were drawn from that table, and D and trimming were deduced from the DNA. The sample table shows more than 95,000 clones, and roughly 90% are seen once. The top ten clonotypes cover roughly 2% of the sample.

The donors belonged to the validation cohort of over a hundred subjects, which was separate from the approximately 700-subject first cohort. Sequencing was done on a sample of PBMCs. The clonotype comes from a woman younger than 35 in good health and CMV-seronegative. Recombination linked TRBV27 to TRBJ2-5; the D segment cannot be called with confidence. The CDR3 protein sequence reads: CASTVSRGTQYF. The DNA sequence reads TGTGCCAGCACCGTAAGTCGAGGGACCCAGTACTTC.